A single sample gave rise to the 16 T cell receptor beta chains below, sequenced in a study of CD8+ T cells in alopecia areata. Described treatment: oral pan-JAK inhibitor, 5-10 mg twice daily. Investigators isolated RNA and reverse transcribed it into cDNA to act as the sequencing template. Some clones are missing from TCRdb's copy, which holds only in-frame ones; the method was immunoSEQ multiplex PCR. The sample lists approximately 180,000 clones; 60% were seen once. The sequencing used CD4+ T cells sorted from blood, collected at week 24, from a patient treated with tofacitinib. These receptors were obtained from a human donor with alopecia areata.

This CDR3 is CSAAWGPGQPQHF. CDR3 in DNA: TGCAGCGCTGCTTGGGGGCCGGGTCAGCCCCAGCATTTT. The rearrangement uses TRBV29-1 and TRBJ1-5; the D gene is possibly TRBD1 (6 bases). Trimming removed 7 bases from V and 6 bases from J, with 16 bases in between. Germline CDR1 is SQVTM and CDR2 is ANQGSEA. This CDR3 is 13 amino acids long.

The chain employs TRBV30 and TRBJ1-5; D perhaps matches TRBD1 (5 bases). Germline V gene sequence: CDR1 GTSNPN, CDR2 SVGIG (reference sequence). The CDR3 totals 15 residues. Trimming took 1 base from V and 2 from J, leaving 12 bases between them. The CDR3 region has the DNA TGTGCCTGGAGTGCCTATGGGGCCCGCAATCAGCCCCAGCATTTT. Translated, it gives CAWSAYGARNQPQHF.

V gene TRBV5-1 combines with J gene TRBJ2-5; possible D gene TRBD2, 5 bases. Trimming shortened V by 0 bases and J by 3 bases, and 12 bases separated the two germline ends. CDR1 is SGHRS, CDR2 YFSETQ, per germline. This CDR3 has 15 amino acids. This CDR3 is CASSLDVTREETQYF. As DNA, the CDR3 is TGCGCCAGCAGCTTGGACGTTACTAGGGAAGAGACCCAGTACTTC.

This chain connects TRBV29-1 to TRBJ2-7; D tentatively fits TRBD1 or TRBD2 (5 bases each). The CDR3 runs 13 residues. Germline V gene data show CDR1 as SQVTM and CDR2 as ANQGSEA. Deletions cut 3 bases from V and 6 bases from J, with 15 bases between. The CDR3 reads CSVDGQGVREQYF. The CDR3 region has the DNA TGCAGCGTTGATGGTCAGGGAGTCCGCGAGCAGTACTTC.

The chain is built from TRBV29-1 and TRBJ2-7; TRBD1 or TRBD2 may be the D gene (5 bases each). The V gene's germline CDR1 is SQVTM and CDR2 ANQGSEA. The CDR3 totals 12 residues. V gave up 4 bases and J gave up 5 bases, with 12 bases separating them. The CDR3: CSVVWGRDEQYF. In DNA form, the CDR3 reads TGCAGCGTTGTCTGGGGACGGGACGAGCAGTACTTC.

This rearrangement joins TRBV27 to TRBJ1-5; 8 bases match TRBD1. The CDR3 has 14 amino acids. Germline V CDR1 and CDR2: MNHEY, SMNVEV (reference sequence). The ends lost 5 bases at V and 7 bases at J; junction bases unmatched: 7. The CDR3: CASSPQGVGQPQHF. The CDR3 DNA reads TGTGCCAGCAGTCCACAGGGGGTAGGGCAGCCCCAGCATTTT.

Remarks on this clone: The same CDR3 also results from other DNA sequences found in this sample. This chain joins TRBV29-1 and TRBJ1-1; D is undetermined. Germline V CDR1 and CDR2: SQVTM, ANQGSEA. The CDR3 totals 10 residues. The germline V and J ends were trimmed by 7 bases and 1 base, with 4 bases remaining between them. In nucleotides, the CDR3 is TGCAGCGCGAAGAACACTGAAGCTTTCTTT. This translates into CSAKNTEAFF.

CDR3 protein: CAWGTGYNSPLHF. The CDR3, as DNA: TGTGCCTGGGGGACAGGCTATAATTCACCCCTCCACTTT. V is TRBV30 and J is TRBJ1-6; TRBD1 aligns across 8 bases. The CDR3 runs to 13 residues. In germline, CDR1 is GTSNPN, CDR2 SVGIG (reference sequence). V trimming: 5 bases; J trimming: 3 bases; junction bases outside the gene matches: 0.

J is TRBJ1-1 and V is TRBV29-1; D is undetermined. V was shortened by 0 bases and J by 5 bases, with 10 bases between the two germline ends. CDR3 length: 13 residues. Germline CDR1 reads SQVTM; CDR2 reads ANQGSEA. This chain's CDR3 is CSVEDGIVTEAFF. The CDR3 DNA sequence: TGCAGCGTTGAAGATGGAATAGTAACTGAAGCTTTCTTT.

V usage is TRBV4-3 and J usage is TRBJ1-2; perhaps TRBD1 as D (5 bases). CDR1 is LGHNA, CDR2 YSLEER, per germline. Trimming took off 4 bases at V and 3 bases at J, with 15 bases between the two ends. The CDR3 covers 15 residues. The CDR3 coding sequence is TGCGCCAGCAGCCCCCGGGTCAGGGCCGACTATGGCTACACCTTC. Its translation: CASSPRVRADYGYTF.

The chain combines TRBV5-1 with TRBJ1-3; no reliable D call. Germline V lookup: CDR1 SGHRS, CDR2 YFSETQ. Deletions cut 1 base from V and 0 bases from J, with 17 bases between. The CDR3 loop spans 18 amino acids. This CDR3 is CASSLNPQSRSSGNTIYF. In DNA form, the CDR3 reads TGCGCCAGCAGCTTGAACCCCCAGAGCCGTTCCTCTGGAAACACCATATATTTT. The full variable domain, with the rest looked up from reference TRBV5-1 and TRBJ1-3, is KAGVTQTPRYLIKTRGQQVTLSCSPISGHRSVSWYQQTPGQGLQFLFEYFSETQRNKGNFPGRFSGRQFSNSRSEMNVSTLELGDSALYLCASSLNPQSRSSGNTIYFGEGSWLTVV.

CDR3 region: CAWTEGGTDTQYF. CDR3 DNA: TGTGCCTGGACGGAGGGTGGCACAGATACGCAGTATTTT. The rearrangement uses TRBV30 and TRBJ2-3; weak D call: TRBD2 (6 bases). Germline V CDR1 and CDR2: GTSNPN, SVGIG (reference sequence). The CDR3 consists of 13 residues. The V end lost 4 bases, the J end lost 1 base, and 9 bases lay between the germline ends.

V and J are TRBV9 and TRBJ2-3, with D perhaps matching TRBD1 (6 bases). The CDR3 loop spans 15 amino acids. Trimming left V 3 bases short and J 2 bases short, with 13 bases between. Germline CDR1 reads SGDLS; CDR2 reads YYNGEE. The CDR3 nucleotides are TGTGCCAGCAGCGCATCCAGGGGCCTCACAGATACGCAGTATTTT. Translation: CASSASRGLTDTQYF.

The genes are TRBV5-6 and TRBJ1-2; no definite D call. CDR1 is SGHDT, CDR2 YYEEEE, per germline. V was trimmed by 1 base and J by 7 bases, leaving 11 bases between them. This CDR3 is 13 amino acids long. This chain's CDR3 is CASSLNRFGGYTF. DNA of the CDR3: TGTGCCAGCAGCTTGAATCGGTTCGGTGGCTACACCTTC. Variable domain in full (rest from reference TRBV5-6 and TRBJ1-2): DAGVTQSPTHLIKTRGQQVTLRCSPKSGHDTVSWYQQALGQGPQFIFQYYEEEERQRGNFPDRFSGHQFPNYSSELNVNALLLGDSALYLCASSLNRFGGYTFGSGTRLTVV.

The chain joins TRBV27 to TRBJ1-5, with D perhaps matching TRBD1 (6 bases). The CDR3 is 14 amino acids. V gave up 2 bases and J gave up 4 bases, with 9 bases separating them. Germline V gene lookup returns CDR1 MNHEY and CDR2 SMNVEV (reference sequence). The CDR3 is CASSLRDTNQPQHF. In DNA, the CDR3 is TGTGCCAGCAGTTTAAGGGACACTAATCAGCCCCAGCATTTT.

Points on this clone: Other nucleotide sequences in the sample specify the same CDR3. V gene TRBV25-1 combines with J gene TRBJ1-5; D unclear. The CDR3 runs 14 residues. Germline CDR1 is MGHDK and CDR2 is SYGVNS. The V and J ends lost 1 base and 2 bases respectively, with 6 bases between them. The CDR3 reads CASSESGGNQPQHF. The CDR3 bases are TGTGCCAGCAGTGAATCAGGAGGCAATCAGCCCCAGCATTTT.